The 26 T cell receptor beta chains reported below all come from one sample, sequenced in a study of CD8 T cells in Susac syndrome. Random hexamers served to reverse transcribe roughly 0.5 to 1 ug RNA. TCRdb redid the calling of the immunoSEQ multiplex PCR reads with MiXCR, one entry per CDR3 protein. The profile shows fewer than 250,000 distinct CDR3 sequences, 92% of them singletons. Input material: CD8+ T cells from PBMCs. These receptors originate from a human donor with multiple sclerosis.

In this sample, this clonotype turned up once. V is TRBV10-3 and J is TRBJ1-1; tentatively, D is TRBD1 (6 bases). This CDR3 has 16 amino acids. Germline CDR1 is ENHRY and CDR2 is SYGVKD. V was pared by 0 bases and J by 4 bases, with 15 bases between. CDR3 protein: CAISESLPRGGTEAFF. The CDR3 DNA is TGTGCCATCAGTGAGTCGCTTCCCAGGGGCGGCACTGAAGCTTTCTTT.

J is TRBJ2-5 and V is TRBV12-3 or TRBV12-4; 7 nucleotides align to TRBD2. The CDR3 has 18 amino acids. With 3 bases clipped from V and 5 bases from J, the junction kept 18 bases outside the gene matches. CDR3 nucleotide sequence: TGTGCCAGCAGTTTTGTTCCGGGGGGACTTTTGGTGAAGGAGACCCAGTACTTC. It codes for CASSFVPGGLLVKETQYF.

This clonotype occurred once. V is TRBV7-9 and J is TRBJ2-2, with D tentatively TRBD1 (6 bases). The CDR3 runs to 15 residues. Trimming left V 5 bases short and J 6 bases short, with 16 bases between. The germline V gene encodes CDR1 SEHNR and CDR2 FQNEAQ (reference sequence). The CDR3 here is CASSPGTGFPGELFF. The CDR3 DNA is TGTGCCAGCAGCCCCGGAACAGGGTTTCCCGGGGAGCTGTTTTTT.

The rearrangement uses TRBV2 and TRBJ2-3; 9 bases are shared with TRBD2. The J segment lost 4 bases and the V segment lost 3 bases, leaving 2 bases of the junction unmatched. This CDR3 comprises 14 residues. CDR1 and CDR2 (germline): SNHLY, FYNNEI. The DNA for the CDR3 is TGTGCCAGCAGTGATAGCGGGGGCGCAGATACGCAGTATTTT. It is translated as CASSDSGGADTQYF.

The rearrangement uses TRBV4-2 and TRBJ2-3; D perhaps matches TRBD2 (5 bases). The V end lost 2 bases, the J end lost 2 bases, and 11 bases lay between the germline ends. The CDR3 length is 15 residues. Germline V gene lookup returns CDR1 LGHNA and CDR2 YNFKEQ. This CDR3 is CASSQSPSPTDTQYF. Here the CDR3 DNA reads TGTGCCAGCAGCCAAAGTCCTAGCCCCACAGATACGCAGTATTTT.

This chain joins TRBV11-2 and TRBJ2-2, with 12 bases aligning to TRBD2. The germline V gene encodes CDR1 SGHAT and CDR2 FQNNGV. This CDR3 has 17 residues. The ends lost 6 bases at V and 0 bases at J; junction bases unmatched: 5. The CDR3 is CASSTGLAGSNTGELFF. In DNA, the CDR3 is TGTGCCAGCAGTACGGGACTAGCGGGCTCGAACACCGGGGAGCTGTTTTTT.

CDR3 coding DNA: TGTGCCAGCAGCCAAAGGGACAGGGGGCCAACAGATACGCAGTATTTT. It translates to CASSQRDRGPTDTQYF. The J gene is TRBJ2-3, the V gene TRBV4-2; 12 bases match TRBD1. CDR1 LGHNA and CDR2 YNFKEQ come from the germline V gene. This CDR3 is 16 amino acids long. The ends lost 2 bases at V and 3 bases at J; junction bases unmatched: 3.

This clonotype was observed a few times. The V gene is TRBV6-2 or TRBV6-3, the J gene TRBJ2-7; 9 bases fit TRBD1. CDR3 length equals 17 residues. Germline-derived CDR1 and CDR2 are MNHEY and SVGEGT. The V segment lost 4 bases and the J segment 2 bases; nucleotides outside the gene matches: 12. The CDR3 region has the DNA TGTGCCAGCAGTTCCCTACCCCAGGACAGGGGACCCTACGAGCAGTACTTC. It is translated as CASSSLPQDRGPYEQYF.

This clonotype was seen just once. The chain employs TRBV20-1 and TRBJ2-1; TRBD2 matches at 9 bases. Germline V gene sequence: CDR1 DFQATT, CDR2 SNEGSKA (reference sequence). The CDR3 is 14 amino acids. The trim removed 6 bases at V and 0 bases at J, leaving 3 bases unmatched. DNA for the CDR3: TGCAGTGCCCGCGGGAGGGCCTCCTACAATGAGCAGTTCTTC. It encodes CSARGRASYNEQFF.

There are a few counts of this clonotype. V and J are TRBV9 and TRBJ2-3; 8 bases line up with TRBD1. Trimming removed 7 bases from V and 2 bases from J; junction bases left unmatched: 9. The CDR3 has 15 residues. The germline V gene has CDR1 SGDLS and CDR2 YYNGEE. CDR3 region: CASLGTGLPTDTQYF. The CDR3 nucleotides are TGTGCCAGCCTCGGGACAGGACTTCCCACAGATACGCAGTATTTT.

The V call is TRBV19, the J call TRBJ1-2; maybe TRBD1 (5 bases). Germline V gene lookup returns CDR1 LNHDA and CDR2 SQIVND (reference sequence). This CDR3 has 9 residues. The ends were cut back, 11 bases at V and 8 bases at J, with 9 bases in the middle. The CDR3 DNA sequence: TGTGCCCGTCGGGACGGCTACACCTTC. Protein: CARRDGYTF.

With regard to this clonotype: The CDR3 does not close with the conserved phenylalanine or tryptophan, likely indicating a read error. Because the CDR3's place on the DNA is in doubt, the DNA is left out and the CDR3 is given as listed by TCRdb. The chain links TRBV4-1 to TRBJ2-7; no DNA check was done on the table's D call, TRBD1. Germline-derived CDR1 and CDR2 are MGHRA and YSYEKL. The CDR3 numbers 12 amino acids, ends counted. The CDR3 loop is CASSPPLSGQGL.

CDR3 sequence reads: CASSQDEVGSDGYTF. The CDR3 DNA sequence: TGTGCCAGCAGCCAAGATGAGGTGGGGAGCGATGGCTACACCTTC. The chain combines TRBV4-2 with TRBJ1-2; the D is unclear. The CDR3 is 15 amino acids. CDR1 and CDR2 (germline): LGHNA, YNFKEQ. V was pared by 0 bases and J by 6 bases, with 14 bases between.

The chain couples TRBV30 to TRBJ2-2; D could derive from TRBD1 or TRBD2 (7 bases each). V was shortened by 3 bases and J by 6 bases, with 14 bases between the two germline ends. Germline CDR1 GTSNPN, CDR2 SVGIG (reference sequence). The CDR3 totals 14 residues. The chain's CDR3 is CAWRPRGGSGELFF. CDR3 coding DNA: TGTGCCTGGAGACCCAGGGGGGGGTCCGGGGAGCTGTTTTTT.

The chain has TRBV7-9 and TRBJ2-4; D is possibly TRBD1 (5 bases). Trimming took off 0 bases at V and 5 bases at J, with 8 bases between the two ends. The CDR3 covers 14 residues. CDR1 SEHNR and CDR2 FQNEAQ come from the germline V gene (reference sequence). This CDR3 is CASSLAETENIQYF. As DNA, the CDR3 is TGTGCCAGCAGCTTAGCCGAGACAGAAAACATTCAGTACTTC.

In DNA form, the CDR3 reads TGCGCCAGCAGCCAAGATTTCAGGTACGAGCAGTACTTC. This encodes CASSQDFRYEQYF. J is TRBJ2-7 and V is TRBV4-1; D gene uncertain. Germline V gives CDR1 MGHRA, CDR2 YSYEKL. The V end was cut by 0 bases, the J end by 4 bases, with 7 bases between. CDR3 length equals 13 residues.

The chain employs TRBV2 and TRBJ1-2; the D is unclear. Trimming took off 1 base at V and 8 bases at J, with 14 bases between the two ends. The germline V gene encodes CDR1 SNHLY and CDR2 FYNNEI. The CDR3 loop spans 14 amino acids. The CDR3 sequence is CASSEVQSAPGYTF. CDR3 DNA: TGTGCCAGCAGTGAAGTTCAATCGGCTCCCGGCTACACCTTC.

The chain has TRBV7-9 and TRBJ1-1; perhaps TRBD1 as D (6 bases). V was trimmed by 3 bases and J by 6 bases, leaving 8 bases between them. Germline V lookup: CDR1 SEHNR, CDR2 FQNEAQ (reference sequence). The CDR3 covers 12 residues. The CDR3 nucleotides read TGTGCCAGCAGCTTTACAGGGTCTGAAGCTTTCTTT. It is translated as CASSFTGSEAFF.

The chain recombines TRBV6-5 with TRBJ1-2; D not certain. Germline V gene lookup returns CDR1 MNHEY and CDR2 SVGAGI. Deletions cut 8 bases from V and 8 bases from J, with 12 bases between. The CDR3 extends over 11 amino acids. The CDR3 DNA is TGTGCCAGCTTTTTCGGCGGGGGCTACACCTTC. This gives the protein CASFFGGGYTF.

This chain joins TRBV20-1 and TRBJ2-1, with D unclear. The germline gives CDR1 DFQATT, CDR2 SNEGSKA (reference sequence). Trimming took 1 base from V and 4 from J, leaving 20 bases between them. There are 17 residues in the CDR3. The CDR3 is CSARAQPKGSVYNEQFF. In DNA form, the CDR3 reads TGCAGTGCTAGAGCGCAACCCAAGGGTTCCGTATACAATGAGCAGTTCTTC.

The J gene is TRBJ2-7, the V gene TRBV6-1; 8 bases match TRBD2. The trim removed 6 bases at V and 2 bases at J, leaving 15 bases unmatched. The CDR3 is 17 residues long. Looked up from germline, CDR1 is MNHNS and CDR2 is SASEGT. This CDR3 is CASSSLLSGNEPYEQYF. In DNA, the CDR3 is TGTGCCAGCAGCTCTCTTCTTAGCGGGAACGAACCCTACGAGCAGTACTTC.

V usage is TRBV12-5 and J usage is TRBJ1-5, with D uncertain. Per the germline V gene, CDR1 is LGHNT and CDR2 is FRNRAP. This CDR3 spans 15 amino acids. V lost 0 bases to trimming and J lost 6 bases, with 12 bases between them. The CDR3 sequence: CASGLVREVGQPQHF. Written as DNA, the CDR3 is TGTGCTAGTGGTTTGGTCCGGGAGGTTGGTCAGCCCCAGCATTTT.

CDR3 amino acids: CASSHWEAIAGQGNQPQHF. The CDR3 DNA sequence: TGTGCCAGTAGTCACTGGGAGGCGATAGCCGGACAGGGCAATCAGCCCCAGCATTTT. V is TRBV19 and J is TRBJ1-5; 7 bases are a match to TRBD1. Germline V gene data show CDR1 as LNHDA and CDR2 as SQIVND (reference sequence). V shed 5 bases, J shed 2 bases, and the junction held 18 bases outside the gene matches. This CDR3 contains 19 residues.

This clonotype showed up just once. This chain joins TRBV5-6 and TRBJ2-3; 7 positions match TRBD2. The CDR3 sequence is 16 residues long. CDR1 is SGHDT, CDR2 YYEEEE, per germline. V lost 4 bases and J lost 6; bases outside the gene matches: 14. The CDR3 here is CASSPWGSGARDTQYF. Written as DNA, the CDR3 is TGTGCCAGCAGCCCCTGGGGGAGCGGGGCGCGGGATACGCAGTATTTT.

This clonotype was recorded once. The chain carries TRBV3-1 and TRBJ2-5; 11 bases agree with TRBD1. V was pared by 4 bases and J by 3 bases, with 4 bases of the junction left unmatched. This CDR3 has 15 amino acids. Germline assignment: CDR1 LGHDT and CDR2 YNNKEL (reference sequence). CDR3 loop: CASSPLGQGEETQYF. CDR3 nucleotides: TGTGCCAGCAGCCCCCTGGGACAGGGGGAAGAGACCCAGTACTTC.

This clonotype was recorded only once. The chain links TRBV10-3 to TRBJ2-1; D may be TRBD2 (7 bases). V lost 7 bases and J lost 6, with 19 bases in between. Per the germline V gene, CDR1 is ENHRY and CDR2 is SYGVKD. The CDR3 consists of 15 residues. The CDR3 DNA is TGTGCCATCATGAGCTTGCGGGGGCGCCCCAATGAGCAGTTCTTC. Its translation: CAIMSLRGRPNEQFF.